The T cell receptor (beta chain) under discussion was sequenced for a study of CXCR3-negative and CXCR3-positive naive CD8 T cells. Study results and caveats: Memory cells differed in TRBV-TRBJ usage, but naive CXCR3-negative and CXCR3-positive cells had similar usage. Freshly isolated PBMCs were used in most assays, given partial CXCR3 loss after freezing.

A CD45RO-CCR7+CD27+CD95- profile was what naive CD8+ T cells displayed. Carrying UMI labels, the TRB cDNA libraries were prepared through 5' RACE. TCRdb re-called the 5' RACE reads; one entry per CDR3 protein, DNA not given. This sample's clone table lists under 85,000 distinct CDR3 sequences. As to this clonotype: The antigen is unknown.

The CDR3 length is 14 residues. Germline assignment: CDR1 SEHNR and CDR2 FQNEAQ (reference sequence). The chain is built from TRBV7-9 and TRBJ1-2; without DNA, the TCRdb call of TRBD1 cannot be checked. The clonotype comes from a human donor in good health. Some clones in this sample may be carry-over from other donors' samples. Sequencing was carried out using naive CXCR3- CD8+ T cells from blood. Sample subset: CD45RO-CCR7+CD27+CD95- naive CD8+ T cells lacking CXCR3 (TNR3-). CDR3 region: CASSFGGQGNGYTF.